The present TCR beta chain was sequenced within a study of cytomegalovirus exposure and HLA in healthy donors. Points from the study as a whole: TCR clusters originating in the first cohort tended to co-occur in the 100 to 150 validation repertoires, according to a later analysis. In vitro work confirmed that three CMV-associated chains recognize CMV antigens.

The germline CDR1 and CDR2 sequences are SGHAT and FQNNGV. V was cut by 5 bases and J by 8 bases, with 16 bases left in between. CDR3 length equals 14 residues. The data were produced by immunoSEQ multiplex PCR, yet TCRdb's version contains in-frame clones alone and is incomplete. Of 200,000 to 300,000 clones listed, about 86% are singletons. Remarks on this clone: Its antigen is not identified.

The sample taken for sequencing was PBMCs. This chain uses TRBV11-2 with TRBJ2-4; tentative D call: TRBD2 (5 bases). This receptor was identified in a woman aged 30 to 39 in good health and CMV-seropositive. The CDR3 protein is CASSPSGDGYIQYF. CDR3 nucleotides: TGTGCCAGCAGCCCATCCGGGGATGGCTACATTCAGTACTTC.